What follows are 20 T cell receptor beta chains derived from one specimen sequenced in a study of blood T cell repertoires in COVID-19. TCRdb's copy holds only in-frame clones and misses some; the assay was immunoSEQ multiplex PCR. The table has tens of thousands of clones, 80% to 85% seen once. Sequencing was performed on peripheral blood. The source of these receptors is a woman older than 75 with active or convalescent COVID-19.

The chain joins TRBV7-9 to TRBJ2-1; 8 bases map to TRBD2. The trim removed 5 bases at V and 4 bases at J, leaving 4 bases unmatched. CDR1 is SEHNR and CDR2 is FQNEAQ in the germline V gene (reference sequence). This CDR3 spans 14 amino acids. The DNA of the CDR3 is TGTGCCAGCAGCCGGACTAGCAGATACAATGAGCAGTTCTTC. Translation: CASSRTSRYNEQFF. Filled out from reference TRBV7-9 and TRBJ2-1, the complete variable domain reads DTGVSQNPRHKITKRGQNVTFRCDPISEHNRLYWYRQTLGQGPEFLTYFQNEAQLEKSRLLSDRFSAERPKGSFSTLEIQRTEQGDSAMYLCASSRTSRYNEQFFGPGTRLTVL.

The rearrangement uses TRBV3-1 (or the pseudogene TRBV3-2) and TRBJ2-7; D gene ambiguous. V was cut by 1 base and J by 7 bases, with 8 bases left in between. This CDR3 is built from 12 residues. Germline CDR1 is LGHDT and CDR2 is YNNKEL (reference sequence). The CDR3 DNA sequence: TGTGCCAGCAGCCAAGGCGCGAGAGAGCAGTACTTC. This translates into CASSQGAREQYF.

This chain links TRBV3-1 (or the pseudogene TRBV3-2) with TRBJ2-2; 8 bases agree with TRBD1. Germline assignment: CDR1 LGHDT and CDR2 YNNKEL (reference sequence). The CDR3 length is 17 residues. V shed 4 bases and J 6 bases; nucleotides not matched to a gene: 13. CDR3 in DNA: TGTGCCAGCAGCCGCCTTGACAGGGGCGGTTTTCCCGGGGAGCTGTTTTTT. The encoded protein is CASSRLDRGGFPGELFF.

This clone occurred a few times. The gene calls are TRBV7-2 and TRBJ1-1, with D hard to call. This CDR3 spans 13 amino acids. Germline V gene sequence: CDR1 SGHTA, CDR2 FQGNSA. The V and J ends lost 2 bases and 6 bases respectively, with 10 bases between them. CDR3 DNA sequence: TGTGCCAGCAGCTTACTCGAGGGCGCTGAAGCTTTCTTT. It translates to CASSLLEGAEAFF.

The chain combines TRBV5-1 with TRBJ1-5; TRBD1 matches at 11 bases. The germline V gene has CDR1 SGHRS and CDR2 YFSETQ. The CDR3 contains 15 residues. The V segment lost 4 bases and the J segment 7 bases; nucleotides outside the gene matches: 7. As DNA, the CDR3 is TGCGCCAGCAGCACAGGACAGGGGGCTGAGCAGCCCCAGCATTTT. Its protein product is CASSTGQGAEQPQHF.

The count of this clone is one. The CDR3 loop is CASSVGVAGALEQFF. The CDR3 nucleotides are TGTGCCAGCAGCGTAGGAGTAGCGGGGGCCCTCGAGCAGTTCTTC. The rearrangement joins TRBV9 to TRBJ2-1; 9 nucleotides line up with TRBD2. This CDR3 region has 15 residues. The germline CDR1 and CDR2 sequences are SGDLS and YYNGEE. J was trimmed by 10 bases and V by 0 bases; bases with no gene match: 8. Together with reference TRBV9 and TRBJ2-1, the CDR3 gives the full variable domain: DSGVTQTPKHLITATGQRVTLRCSPRSGDLSVYWYQQSLDQGLQFLIQYYNGEERAKGNILERFSAQQFPDLHSELNLSSLELGDSALYFCASSVGVAGALEQFFGPGTRLTVL.

Only one count was recorded for this clone. The chain carries TRBV28 and TRBJ1-2; weak D call: TRBD1 (6 bases). This CDR3 is 13 amino acids long. The ends were cut back, 5 bases at V and 2 bases at J, with 9 bases in the middle. Germline V gene lookup returns CDR1 MDHEN and CDR2 SYDVKM. The CDR3: CASSIQGNYGYTF. The CDR3 DNA reads as TGTGCCAGCAGTATCCAGGGGAACTATGGCTACACCTTC.

The CDR3 sequence is CASSVLSGSYNEQFF. As DNA, the CDR3 is TGTGCCAGCAGCGTACTGAGCGGGTCCTACAATGAGCAGTTCTTC. The genes are TRBV9 and TRBJ2-1, with a possible D match to TRBD2 (6 bases). From germline, CDR1 is SGDLS and CDR2 YYNGEE. V lost 1 base and J 1 base, leaving 9 bases between the germline ends. The CDR3 is 15 amino acids.

This clone was counted a single time. The chain joins TRBV28 to TRBJ1-6; D is undetermined. This CDR3 is 14 amino acids long. Trimming removed 6 bases from V and 12 bases from J, with 18 bases in between. Germline V gene data show CDR1 as MDHEN and CDR2 as SYDVKM. The chain's CDR3 is CASRIGTSGKPLHF. The DNA for the CDR3 is TGTGCCAGCAGGATCGGAACATCGGGTAAACCCCTCCACTTT.

This chain joins TRBV19 and TRBJ1-5; D is unclear. This CDR3 has 16 residues. V dropped 0 bases and J dropped 2 bases, with 11 bases sitting between them. Germline values: CDR1 LNHDA, CDR2 SQIVND (reference sequence). CDR3 nucleotides: TGTGCCAGTAGTATAGACCTAGTGTCCCGCAATCAGCCCCAGCATTTT. Encoded protein: CASSIDLVSRNQPQHF.

The table lists this clone with a few counts. V is TRBV12-5 and J is TRBJ2-1; a possible D gene is TRBD2 (6 bases). V gave up 7 bases and J gave up 5 bases, with 15 bases separating them. CDR3 length equals 14 residues. The germline CDR1 and CDR2 sequences are LGHNT and FRNRAP. This chain's CDR3 is CASALSGGNNEQFF. In DNA form, the CDR3 reads TGTGCTAGTGCCCTTAGCGGAGGCAACAATGAGCAGTTCTTC.

V gene TRBV4-2 combines with J gene TRBJ1-1; D unclear. Trimming removed 0 bases from V and 0 bases from J, with 8 bases in between. Germline V gene sequence: CDR1 LGHNA, CDR2 YNFKEQ. The CDR3 is 15 residues long. CDR3 DNA: TGTGCCAGCAGCCAAGAACCGGGGATGAACACTGAAGCTTTCTTT. As protein: CASSQEPGMNTEAFF.

V usage is TRBV7-2 and J usage is TRBJ2-7, with TRBD2 matching over 10 bases. The germline V gene has CDR1 SGHTA and CDR2 FQGNSA. CDR3 length equals 14 residues. Germline trimming cut 5 bases from V and 3 bases from J; bases unmatched to any gene: 4. The CDR3 here is CASSITSGVYEQYF. In nucleotides, the CDR3 is TGTGCCAGCAGCATTACTAGCGGGGTCTACGAGCAGTACTTC.

CDR3 in amino acids: CASGLGDRAAQPQHF. DNA for the CDR3: TGTGCTAGTGGTTTAGGGGACAGGGCGGCTCAGCCCCAGCATTTT. The chain links TRBV12-5 to TRBJ1-5, with 9 positions matching TRBD1. V shed 3 bases, J shed 6 bases, and the junction held 6 bases outside the gene matches. Germline-derived CDR1 and CDR2 are LGHNT and FRNRAP. This CDR3 comprises 15 residues.

The sample holds one count of this clone. The chain couples TRBV18 to TRBJ2-5; 10 nucleotides align to TRBD2. Germline-derived CDR1 and CDR2 are KGHSH and LQKENI. The V segment lost 2 bases and the J segment 1 base; nucleotides outside the gene matches: 4. CDR3 length equals 16 residues. The CDR3 nucleotides read TGTGCCAGCTCACCAACCCTAGCGGGGGCCCAAGAGACCCAGTACTTC. It specifies CASSPTLAGAQETQYF.

This clone was picked up one time. This sequence joins TRBV19 and TRBJ1-1; D is perhaps TRBD1 (6 bases). The CDR3 is 14 amino acids. V was shortened by 3 bases and J by 1 base, with 9 bases between the two germline ends. The V gene's germline CDR1 is LNHDA and CDR2 SQIVND (reference sequence). The CDR3 loop reads CASSIQDRNTEAFF. The CDR3 DNA follows: TGTGCCAGTAGTATTCAGGACAGGAACACTGAAGCTTTCTTT. Full variable domain (remainder filled in from reference TRBV19 and TRBJ1-1): DGGITQSPKYLFRKEGQNVTLSCEQNLNHDAMYWYRQDPGQGLRLIYYSQIVNDFQKGDIAEGYSVSREKKESFPLTVTSAQKNPTAFYLCASSIQDRNTEAFFGQGTRLTVV.

The chain couples TRBV29-1 to TRBJ2-7; 10 nucleotides line up with TRBD2. Germline V gene lookup returns CDR1 SQVTM and CDR2 ANQGSEA. CDR3 length: 14 amino acids. V trimming: 7 bases; J trimming: 5 bases; junction bases outside the gene matches: 11. The CDR3 DNA is TGCAGCGCCCTTAGCGGGGGGTCCGGGGACGAGCAGTACTTC. This translates into CSALSGGSGDEQYF.

The gene calls are TRBV5-1 and TRBJ2-7, with TRBD2 identical over 12 bases. J gave up 2 bases and V 4 bases, and 10 bases lay outside the gene matches. Germline loops: CDR1 SGHRS, CDR2 YFSETQ. This CDR3 region has 17 residues. The CDR3 region is CASSATSGGASPYEQYF. The DNA for the CDR3 is TGCGCCAGCAGCGCGACTAGCGGGGGTGCTTCCCCCTACGAGCAGTACTTC.

This clone was counted between two and nine times. The chain employs TRBV11-2 and TRBJ1-1; D unclear. The CDR3 runs 14 residues. Germline loops: CDR1 SGHAT, CDR2 FQNNGV. Trimming cost V 5 bases and J 6 bases, with 16 bases left between them. In nucleotides, the CDR3 is TGTGCCAGCAGCGTCGACACGACGAGCTCTGAAGCTTTCTTT. It codes for CASSVDTTSSEAFF. The whole variable domain, filled in from reference TRBV11-2 and TRBJ1-1, reads EAGVAQSPRYKIIEKRQSVAFWCNPISGHATLYWYQQILGQGPKLLIQFQNNGVVDDSQLPKDRFSAERLKGVDSTLKIQPAKLEDSAVYLCASSVDTTSSEAFFGQGTRLTVV.

This clone has only a few counts. This chain uses TRBV29-1 with TRBJ2-2; 11 bases match TRBD2. CDR3 length: 13 amino acids. V dropped 4 bases and J dropped 5; count of bases not matched to a gene: 0. Germline V CDR1 and CDR2: SQVTM, ANQGSEA. Written as DNA, the CDR3 is TGCAGCGTTGGACTAGCGGGGACCGGGGAGCTGTTTTTT. Protein product: CSVGLAGTGELFF.